One and the same sample provided the 2 T cell receptor beta chains below, sequenced in a study of shared clonotypes between healthy human individuals. Repertoires were generated with immunoSEQ multiplex PCR, while TCRdb's copy carries only in-frame clones and drops some. The sample yields 2.5 million or so clones, around nine tenths seen once. Sample: naive CD4+ T cells sorted from blood. Subset noted: CD45RA+ positively selected. These receptors were obtained from a man in his late teens or twenties in good health.

V and J are TRBV7-8 and TRBJ1-6; D ambiguous. Germline lookup yields CDR1 SGHVS and CDR2 FQNEAQ. The CDR3 extends over 16 amino acids. Trimming took 5 bases from V and 6 from J, leaving 17 bases between them. The DNA for the CDR3 is TGTGCCAGCAGCGCGGCGAGGACGGTCGCTAATTCACCCCTCCACTTT. Translated, it gives CASSAARTVANSPLHF.

The genes are TRBV30 and TRBJ2-5, with D perhaps matching TRBD1 (5 bases). The CDR3 contains 13 residues. V lost 3 bases and J 2 bases, leaving 10 bases between the germline ends. Germline values: CDR1 GTSNPN, CDR2 SVGIG (reference sequence). The CDR3 coding sequence is TGTGCCTGGAGGAAGGACACGCAAGAGACCCAGTACTTC. It encodes CAWRKDTQETQYF.